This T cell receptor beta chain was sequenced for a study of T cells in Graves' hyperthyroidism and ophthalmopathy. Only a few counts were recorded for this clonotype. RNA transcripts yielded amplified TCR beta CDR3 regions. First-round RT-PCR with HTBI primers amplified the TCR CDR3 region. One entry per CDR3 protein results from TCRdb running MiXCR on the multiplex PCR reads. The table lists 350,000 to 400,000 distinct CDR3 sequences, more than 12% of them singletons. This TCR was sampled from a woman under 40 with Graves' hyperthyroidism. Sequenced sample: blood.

CDR3 bases: TGTGCCTGGAGTGGTTCCCTTGGGTTGGGGAACACTGAAGCTTTCTTT. Translation gives CAWSGSLGLGNTEAFF. The J gene is TRBJ1-1, the V gene TRBV30; D is undetermined. Germline V gene lookup returns CDR1 GTSNPN and CDR2 SVGIG (reference sequence). The CDR3 length is 16 residues. V was pared by 1 base and J by 1 base, with 16 bases between. Full variable domain (remainder filled in from reference TRBV30 and TRBJ1-1): SQTIHQWPATLVQPVGSPLSLECTVEGTSNPNLYWYRQAAGRGLQLLFYSVGIGQISSEVPQNLSASRPQDRQFILSSKKLLLSDSGFYLCAWSGSLGLGNTEAFFGQGTRLTVV.